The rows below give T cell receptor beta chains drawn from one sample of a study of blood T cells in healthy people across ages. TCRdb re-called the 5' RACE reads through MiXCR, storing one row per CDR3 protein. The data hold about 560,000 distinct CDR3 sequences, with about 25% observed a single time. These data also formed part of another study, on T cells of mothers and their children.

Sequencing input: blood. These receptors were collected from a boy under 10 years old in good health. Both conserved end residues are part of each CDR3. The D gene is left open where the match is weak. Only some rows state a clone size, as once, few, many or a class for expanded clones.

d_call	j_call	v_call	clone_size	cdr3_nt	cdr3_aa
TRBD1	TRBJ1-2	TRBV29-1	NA	TGCAGCGCATCAGCCGGGACAGGAGGCTATGGCTACACCTTC	CSASAGTGGYGYTF
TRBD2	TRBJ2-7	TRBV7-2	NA	TGTGCCAGCAGCTATCAGCGGGAAGGTGAGCAGTACTTC	CASSYQREGEQYF
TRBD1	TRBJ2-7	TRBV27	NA	TGTGCCAGCAGTACCTACAGGGGGCTCCGCTACGAGCAGTACTTC	CASSTYRGLRYEQYF
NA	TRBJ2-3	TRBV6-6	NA	TGTGCCAGCGAGGGAACCACAGATACGCAGTATTTT	CASEGTTDTQYF
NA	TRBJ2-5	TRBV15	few	TGTGCCACCAGCAGAGATCGAGGAGGCCTTCGTAAGACCCAGTACTTC	CATSRDRGGLRKTQYF
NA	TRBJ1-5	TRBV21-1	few	TGTGCCAGCAGCGACCGGGACAGGGCATATAGCAATCAGCCCCAGCATTTT	CASSDRDRAYSNQPQHF
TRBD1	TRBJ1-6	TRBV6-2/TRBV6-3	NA	TGTGCCAGCAGCCATACAGGGGGAAGCTCACCCCTCCACTTT	CASSHTGGSSPLHF
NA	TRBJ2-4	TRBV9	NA	TGTGCCAGCGCTAAAACAGGGTCGGACATTCAGTACTTC	CASAKTGSDIQYF
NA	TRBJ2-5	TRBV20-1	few	TGCAGTGCTAGGGAAACTCTTTGGGGGGAGACCCAGTACTTC	CSARETLWGETQYF
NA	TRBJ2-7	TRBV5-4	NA	TGTGCCAGCAGCATCCGATTAGGGGAGAGGCAGTACTTC	CASSIRLGERQYF
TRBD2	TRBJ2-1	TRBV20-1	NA	TGCAGTGCTACCAGCGGGGGACCGGGGAATGAGCAGTTCTTC	CSATSGGPGNEQFF
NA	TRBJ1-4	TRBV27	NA	TGTGCCAGCAGTTCCCTAGGCGGGGGGGCCGTTAATGAAAAACTGTTTTTT	CASSSLGGGAVNEKLFF
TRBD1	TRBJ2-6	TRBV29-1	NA	TGCAGCGTTGGAACCCCCGGGACAGGGGGCGCTGGGGCCAACGTCCTGACTTTC	CSVGTPGTGGAGANVLTF
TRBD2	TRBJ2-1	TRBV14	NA	TGTGTCAGCAGCCAAGATCAGAGCGGGAAATCCTACAATGAGCAGTTCTTC	CVSSQDQSGKSYNEQFF
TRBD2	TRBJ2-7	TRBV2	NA	TGTGCCAGCAGTGGGGGACTACCCTCCTACGAGCAGTACTTC	CASSGGLPSYEQYF
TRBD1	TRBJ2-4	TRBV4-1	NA	TGCGCCAGCAGCCAAGTGGGACAGAAAACCCTAGCCAAAAACATTCAGTACTTC	CASSQVGQKTLAKNIQYF
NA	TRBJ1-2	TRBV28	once	TGTGCCAGCACCTGTCCCGAAGGGGGCTACACCTTC	CASTCPEGGYTF
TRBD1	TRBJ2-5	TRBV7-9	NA	TGTGCCAGCAGCTCTACCGGGACAGGAGGCGAGACCCAGTACTTC	CASSSTGTGGETQYF
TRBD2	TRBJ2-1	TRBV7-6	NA	TGTGCCAGCAGCTCCCGACTAGCGGGGGGGCCCTACAATGAGCAGTTCTTC	CASSSRLAGGPYNEQFF
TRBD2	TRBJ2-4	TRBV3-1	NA	TGTGCCAGCAGCCAAGATTTACGCGCGGGGGGCGGAAACATTCAGTACTTC	CASSQDLRAGGGNIQYF
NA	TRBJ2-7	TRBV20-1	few	TGCAGTGCTAGCCAGGGTCTCGGCGAGCAGTACTTC	CSASQGLGEQYF
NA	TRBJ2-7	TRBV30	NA	TGTGCCTGGGACAGGCAGGGGGGCTACGAGCAGTACTTC	CAWDRQGGYEQYF
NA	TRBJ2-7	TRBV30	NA	TGTGCCTGGAGTGTACGGCTTCCTTCAGAGTGGAAGGGCTTCTACGAGCAGTACTTC	CAWSVRLPSEWKGFYEQYF
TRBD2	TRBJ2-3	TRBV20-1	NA	TGCAGTGCGACGACTAGCGGAGACCTCACAGATACGCAGTATTTT	CSATTSGDLTDTQYF
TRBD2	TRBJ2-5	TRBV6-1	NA	TGTGCCTGCAGGCCAGGGAGCGGGGGGGCCCAAGAGACCCAGTACTTC	CACRPGSGGAQETQYF
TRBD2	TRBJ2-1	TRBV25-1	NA	TGTGCCAGCAGTACCGTAGCGGGAGCCTCCTACAATGAGCAGTTCTTC	CASSTVAGASYNEQFF